The present T cell receptor beta chain was sequenced within a study of cytomegalovirus exposure and HLA in healthy donors. Study results and caveats: In vitro testing confirmed a few CMV-associated chains as specific for CMV antigens.

Using immunoSEQ multiplex PCR, the repertoire was profiled, and TCRdb retains in-frame clones only, with some absent. The sample has roughly 45,000 clones, approximately 90% seen once. Note on this clone: Its matching antigen is unknown. Other DNA sequences of this sample code for an identical CDR3.

Between the trimmed V and J ends, which lost 6 bases and 2 bases, there was a span of 12 bases. Germline CDR1 and CDR2: SGHVS and FNYEAQ. The length of the CDR3 is 14 residues. The sample taken for sequencing was PBMCs. This receptor was identified in a man between 18 and 29 years old in good health and CMV-seronegative. The V and J genes are TRBV7-6 and TRBJ2-3; perhaps TRBD2 as D (5 bases). The CDR3, as DNA: TGTGCCAGCAGTCTTTCGGGGTCCACAGATACGCAGTATTTT. It specifies CASSLSGSTDTQYF.